One and the same sample provided the 17 T cell receptor beta chains below, sequenced in a study of blood T cell repertoires in COVID-19. Using immunoSEQ multiplex PCR, the repertoire was profiled, and TCRdb retains in-frame clones only, with some absent. The profile covers some 200,000 clones, with 65% to 90% appearing a single time and about 5.5% taken by the ten largest. Sequencing was done on a sample of PBMCs or T cells enriched from blood (not recorded which). These receptors were collected from a woman aged 60-75 years with acute COVID-19.

V is TRBV7-8 and J is TRBJ2-1, with D tentatively TRBD2 (6 bases). Trimming pared 6 bases from V and 14 bases from J, leaving 20 bases between. The CDR3 is made up of 13 amino acids. The germline gives CDR1 SGHVS, CDR2 FQNEAQ. The CDR3 is CASRESYSAGKFF. CDR3 coding DNA: TGTGCCAGCAGGGAATCCTACTCGGCGGGAAAGTTCTTC.

The chain combines TRBV19 with TRBJ2-1, with 9 bases identical to TRBD2. The CDR3 extends over 15 amino acids. V dropped 5 bases and J dropped 3; count of bases not matched to a gene: 5. In germline, CDR1 is LNHDA, CDR2 SQIVND (reference sequence). The CDR3 DNA reads as TGTGCCAGTAGTTCTAGCGGGGCGGACTACAATGAGCAGTTCTTC. Translation: CASSSSGADYNEQFF.

CDR3 protein: CASSLGQGPTRNYGYTF. CDR3 nucleotide sequence: TGTGCCAGCAGTTTAGGACAGGGCCCAACCAGGAACTATGGCTACACCTTC. This rearrangement joins TRBV28 to TRBJ1-2, with 8 bases that match TRBD1. V lost 2 bases, J lost 2 bases, and 10 bases stayed unmatched. This CDR3 is 17 amino acids long. Per the germline V gene, CDR1 is MDHEN and CDR2 is SYDVKM.

This sequence joins TRBV11-2 and TRBJ2-2; the D is unclear. There are 15 residues in the CDR3. Germline V gives CDR1 SGHAT, CDR2 FQNNGV. V dropped 2 bases and J dropped 7 bases, with 14 bases sitting between them. CDR3 sequence reads: CASSLTRSLGGELFF. In DNA form, the CDR3 reads TGTGCCAGCAGCTTAACCCGCTCCCTCGGCGGGGAGCTGTTTTTT.

This clone has just one count. The chain joins TRBV6-6 to TRBJ2-7; 9 nucleotides line up with TRBD2. The germline V gene has CDR1 MNHNY and CDR2 SVGAGI (reference sequence). The CDR3 runs to 12 residues. Germline trimming cut 4 bases from V and 7 bases from J; bases unmatched to any gene: 2. For the CDR3, the DNA is TGTGCCAGCAGTTCGACTAGCGGAGAGCAGTACGTC. This sequence encodes CASSSTSGEQYV.

The chain employs TRBV25-1 and TRBJ1-4; 11 bases are shared with TRBD1. V was clipped by 3 bases and J by 8 bases; unmatched bases: 8. The CDR3 sequence is 16 residues long. CDR1 is MGHDK, CDR2 SYGVNS, per germline. CDR3 DNA: TGTGCCAGCAGTGACCGACCCGGGACAGGGGGGGAAAAACTGTTTTTT. It translates to CASSDRPGTGGEKLFF. Complete variable domain (other parts from reference TRBV25-1 and TRBJ1-4): EADIYQTPRYLVIGTGKKITLECSQTMGHDKMYWYQQDPGMELHLIHYSYGVNSTEKGDLSSESTVSRIRTEHFPLTLESARPSHTSQYLCASSDRPGTGGEKLFFGSGTQLSVL.

This chain connects TRBV5-5 to TRBJ1-3; 7 positions match TRBD1. CDR1 and CDR2 from the germline V gene are SGHKS and YYEKEE (reference sequence). Losses at the gene ends were 2 bases for V and 0 bases for J; bases not matched to a gene: 2. The CDR3 length is 15 residues. Here the CDR3 reads CASSFGTVSGNTIYF. The CDR3 nucleotides are TGTGCCAGCAGCTTCGGGACAGTCTCTGGAAACACCATATATTTT.

This chain links TRBV9 with TRBJ2-3; no clear D. The germline V gene encodes CDR1 SGDLS and CDR2 YYNGEE. The germline V and J ends were trimmed by 2 bases and 5 bases, with 9 bases remaining between them. The CDR3 runs to 13 residues. Written as DNA, the CDR3 is TGTGCCAGCAGCGTCCTCTATGGAGATACGCAGTATTTT. Translation gives CASSVLYGDTQYF.

The chain links TRBV6-5 to TRBJ2-2; 8 positions match TRBD2. CDR1 is MNHEY, CDR2 SVGAGI, per germline. The trim removed 6 bases at V and 3 bases at J, leaving 0 bases unmatched. This CDR3 has 13 residues. CDR3 in amino acids: CASSGGDTGELFF. For the CDR3, the DNA is TGTGCCAGCAGCGGGGGGGACACCGGGGAGCTGTTTTTT.

CDR3 protein: CASSGQSSGNTIYF. CDR3 bases: TGTGCCAGCAGCGGACAGAGCTCTGGAAACACCATATATTTT. This rearrangement joins TRBV27 to TRBJ1-3; D is possibly TRBD1 (6 bases). CDR3 size: 14 residues. Germline CDR1 MNHEY, CDR2 SMNVEV (reference sequence). Trimming left V 6 bases short and J 0 bases short, with 9 bases between.

This chain joins TRBV7-2 and TRBJ2-7, with 8 bases fitting TRBD1. This CDR3 region has 12 residues. J was trimmed by 5 bases and V by 5 bases; bases with no gene match: 2. CDR1 SGHTA and CDR2 FQGNSA come from the germline V gene. This CDR3 is CASSPDRDEQYF. The DNA for the CDR3 is TGTGCCAGCAGCCCGGACAGGGACGAGCAGTACTTC.

The chain joins TRBV28 to TRBJ2-4; 9 bases agree with TRBD1. CDR1 and CDR2 (germline): MDHEN, SYDVKM. The junction had 11 bases not matched to a gene; V was cut back by 6 bases and J by 2 bases. The CDR3 length is 17 residues. Written as DNA, the CDR3 is TGTGCCAGCAGCCTAATTCCGGGACAGGGCCCCAAAAACATTCAGTACTTC. Translated, it gives CASSLIPGQGPKNIQYF.

V usage is TRBV21-1 and J usage is TRBJ1-5. TRBV21-1 is deemed a pseudogene. The CDR3 length is 15 residues. CDR3 DNA sequence: TGTGCCAGCAGCAAAGTTGTCGGGGGAGATCAGCCCCAGCATTTT. It specifies CASSKVVGGDQPQHF.

The V and J genes are TRBV19 and TRBJ1-5; 8 positions match TRBD1. The CDR3 consists of 14 residues. CDR1 is LNHDA, CDR2 SQIVND, per germline (reference sequence). V gave up 5 bases and J gave up 2 bases; unmatched junction bases: 2. CDR3 protein: CASSSGGGNQPQHF. The CDR3 DNA reads TGTGCCAGTAGTTCAGGGGGCGGCAATCAGCCCCAGCATTTT.

The chain carries TRBV29-1 and TRBJ2-1; 10 bases align to TRBD1. CDR3 size: 11 residues. V was pared by 6 bases and J by 7 bases, with 0 bases of the junction left unmatched. Germline V gene sequence: CDR1 SQVTM, CDR2 ANQGSEA. CDR3 coding DNA: TGCAGCGTGGACAGGGGGAATGAGCAGTTCTTC. Translated: CSVDRGNEQFF.

The gene calls are TRBV3-1 (or the pseudogene TRBV3-2) and TRBJ1-3; D is ambiguous. CDR3 length equals 14 residues. Germline lookup yields CDR1 LGHDT and CDR2 YNNKEL (reference sequence). The V end lost 5 bases, the J end lost 0 bases, and 8 bases lay between the germline ends. CDR3 DNA sequence: TGTGCCAGCAGCTACCAGGACTCTGGAAACACCATATATTTT. Protein: CASSYQDSGNTIYF.

The V gene is TRBV3-1 (or the pseudogene TRBV3-2), the J gene TRBJ1-2; 7 bases align to TRBD1. This CDR3 has 13 residues. Trimming at V came to 4 bases and at J to 5 bases, leaving 4 bases not matched to a gene. Germline V CDR1 and CDR2: LGHDT, YNNKEL (reference sequence). The CDR3 here is CASSPTGVYGYTF. The CDR3 bases are TGTGCCAGCAGCCCCACAGGGGTTTATGGCTACACCTTC.